Shown below are 8 T cell receptor beta chains from a single sample sequenced in a study of control samples from healthy donors and cancer patients. Clones were read by immunoSEQ multiplex PCR, and TCRdb kept only the in-frame ones, dropping some. The sample shows around 95,000 clones, 85% of them seen only once. The specimen sequenced was blood. The receptors derive from a man under 40 in good health.

The V gene is TRBV3-1 (or the pseudogene TRBV3-2), the J gene TRBJ1-1; D remains unclear. This CDR3 region has 14 residues. V was cut by 0 bases and J by 0 bases, with 5 bases left in between. CDR1 and CDR2 from the germline V gene are LGHDT and YNNKEL (reference sequence). Here the CDR3 DNA reads TGTGCCAGCAGCCAAGATCCCGTGAACACTGAAGCTTTCTTT. It translates to CASSQDPVNTEAFF.

Concerning this clone: The junction and the germline gene differ at one end; a read error may be behind it. The chain carries TRBV20-1 and TRBJ2-3; no definite D call. The CDR3 runs 11 residues. Germline CDR1 reads DFQATT; CDR2 reads SNEGSKA (reference sequence). In DNA form, the CDR3 reads TGCAGTGCGACTCGGGCGGATAGGCAGTATTTT. Protein product: CSATRADRQYF.

The rearrangement links TRBV19 to TRBJ2-7; 9 nucleotides agree with TRBD1. With V trimmed by 4 bases and J by 3 bases, 7 bases remained unmatched. Germline CDR1 reads LNHDA; CDR2 reads SQIVND (reference sequence). This CDR3 is 15 amino acids long. The CDR3 region is CASSTGTGLLYEQYF. The DNA for the CDR3 is TGTGCCAGTAGTACCGGGACAGGGCTCCTCTACGAGCAGTACTTC.

This CDR3 is CASSQGRATDTQYF. CDR3 in DNA: TGTGCCAGCAGCCAGGGCAGGGCGACAGATACGCAGTATTTT. This chain connects TRBV3-1 (or the pseudogene TRBV3-2) to TRBJ2-3, with D possibly matching TRBD1 (5 bases). Looked up from germline, CDR1 is LGHDT and CDR2 is YNNKEL (reference sequence). V dropped 3 bases and J dropped 3 bases, with 10 bases sitting between them. The length of the CDR3 is 14 residues.

The J gene is TRBJ2-3, the V gene TRBV5-1; 9 bases map to TRBD1. The CDR3 runs to 14 residues. Germline loops: CDR1 SGHRS, CDR2 YFSETQ. With V trimmed by 1 base and J by 4 bases, 1 base remained unmatched. The CDR3: CASSLTGGSDTQYF. The DNA of the CDR3 is TGCGCCAGCAGCTTGACAGGGGGCTCAGATACGCAGTATTTT.

The chain joins TRBV19 to TRBJ2-1; TRBD2 aligns across 9 bases. V trimming: 4 bases; J trimming: 0 bases; junction bases outside the gene matches: 4. There are 16 residues in the CDR3. Germline lookup yields CDR1 LNHDA and CDR2 SQIVND (reference sequence). The CDR3 DNA sequence: TGTGCCAGTAGTACAATAGCGGGGGCCTCCTACAATGAGCAGTTCTTC. This sequence encodes CASSTIAGASYNEQFF.

This chain connects TRBV19 to TRBJ2-2; 9 nucleotides agree with TRBD2. This CDR3 region has 15 residues. With 3 bases clipped from V and 5 bases from J, the junction kept 4 bases outside the gene matches. CDR1 and CDR2 (germline): LNHDA, SQIVND (reference sequence). The DNA for the CDR3 is TGTGCCAGTAGTATTGGTCTAGCGGGGACCGGGGAGCTGTTTTTT. It translates to CASSIGLAGTGELFF.

The chain employs TRBV5-5 and TRBJ2-3; either TRBD1 or TRBD2 may supply D (5 bases each). Germline V gives CDR1 SGHKS, CDR2 YYEKEE (reference sequence). CDR3 length equals 15 residues. V lost 1 base and J lost 0, with 9 bases in between. The CDR3 DNA is TGTGCCAGCAGCTTGCGAGGGGCTAGCACAGATACGCAGTATTTT. This translates into CASSLRGASTDTQYF.